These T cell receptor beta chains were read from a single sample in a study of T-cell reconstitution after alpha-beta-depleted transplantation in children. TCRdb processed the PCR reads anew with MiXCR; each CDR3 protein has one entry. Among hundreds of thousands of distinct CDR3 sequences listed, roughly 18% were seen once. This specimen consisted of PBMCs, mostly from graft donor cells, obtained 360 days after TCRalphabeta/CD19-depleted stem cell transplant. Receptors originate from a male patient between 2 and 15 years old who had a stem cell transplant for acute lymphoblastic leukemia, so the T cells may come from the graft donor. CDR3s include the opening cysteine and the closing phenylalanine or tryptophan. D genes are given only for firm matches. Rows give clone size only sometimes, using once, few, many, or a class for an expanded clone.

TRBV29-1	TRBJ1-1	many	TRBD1	TGCAGCGCTCTCGGACAGGAAAAATATGAAGCTTTCTTT	CSALGQEKYEAFF
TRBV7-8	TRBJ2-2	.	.	TGTGCCAGCAGCTTAGCGGGAGTTAACACCGGGGAGCTGTTTTTT	CASSLAGVNTGELFF
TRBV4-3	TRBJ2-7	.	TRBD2	TGCGCCAGCAGCCAAGAGATAGCGGGGGACTCCTACGAGCAGTACTTC	CASSQEIAGDSYEQYF
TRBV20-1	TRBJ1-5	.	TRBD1	TGCAGTGGACAGACAGGGGGCGACCAGCCCCAGCATTTT	CSGQTGGDQPQHF
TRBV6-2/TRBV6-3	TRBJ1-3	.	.	TGTGCCAGCAGCAACTCTGGAAACACCATATATTTT	CASSNSGNTIYF
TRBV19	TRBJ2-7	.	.	TGTGCCAGTAGCCAGACACCTGACTCCTACGAGCAGTACTTC	CASSQTPDSYEQYF
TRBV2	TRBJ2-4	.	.	TGTGCCAGCAGTGAGATAAACATTCAGTACTTC	CASSEINIQYF
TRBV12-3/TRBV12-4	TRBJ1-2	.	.	TGTGCCAGCAGTTTAAGGGCCGTCTATGGCTACACCTTC	CASSLRAVYGYTF
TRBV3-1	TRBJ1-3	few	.	TGTGCCAGCAGCCCCCCCGGGGTCGGAAACACCATATATTTT	CASSPPGVGNTIYF
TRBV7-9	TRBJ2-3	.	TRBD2	TGTGCCAGCAGCAATACGGCGGGGGGTCCAGATACGCAGTATTTT	CASSNTAGGPDTQYF
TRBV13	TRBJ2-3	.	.	TGTGCCATCCGACGGGGGCCACGGACAGATACGCAGTATTTT	CAIRRGPRTDTQYF
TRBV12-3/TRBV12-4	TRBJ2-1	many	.	TGTGCCAGCGGAGATGTGGAGGGGGCTAAGTACTACAATGAGCAGTTCTTC	CASGDVEGAKYYNEQFF
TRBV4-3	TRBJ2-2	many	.	TGCGCCAGCAGCCAAGATCGGAGGGAAAACACCGGGGAGCTGTTTTTT	CASSQDRRENTGELFF
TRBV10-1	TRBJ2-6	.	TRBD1	TGCGCCAGCAGCCCAGGACAGGCTGCGGGGGCCAACGTCCTGACTTTC	CASSPGQAAGANVLTF
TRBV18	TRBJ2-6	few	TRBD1	TGTGCCAGCTCTCTAACCGGACAGGGGGCGGCTGGGGCCAACGTCCTGACTTTC	CASSLTGQGAAGANVLTF
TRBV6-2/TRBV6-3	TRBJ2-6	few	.	TGTGCCAGTGGGGGGGGCAGCTCCAACGTCCTGACTTTC	CASGGGSSNVLTF
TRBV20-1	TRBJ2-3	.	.	TGCAGATTGGGGGGGGCCGATACAGATACGCAGTATTTT	CRLGGADTDTQYF
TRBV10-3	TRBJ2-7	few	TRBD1	TGTGCCATCAGGGGGGACAGGGGGCTCAACGAGCAGTACTTC	CAIRGDRGLNEQYF
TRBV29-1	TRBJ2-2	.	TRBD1	TGCAGCGGGGACAGGGCAGCGACCGGGGAGCTGTTTTTT	CSGDRAATGELFF
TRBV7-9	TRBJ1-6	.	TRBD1	TGTGCCAGCAGGGGACAGTATAATTCACCCCTCCACTTT	CASRGQYNSPLHF
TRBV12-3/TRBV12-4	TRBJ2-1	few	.	TGTGCCAATACCCGACCAGGGGGGAGCTCCTACAATGAGCAGTTCTTC	CANTRPGGSSYNEQFF
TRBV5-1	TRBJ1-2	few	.	TGCGCCAGCAGCTTGTCCCAGGGTTTAAACTATGGCTACACCTTC	CASSLSQGLNYGYTF
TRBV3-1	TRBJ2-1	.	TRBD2	TGTGCCAGCAGCCAAGATACAGCGGGGGGGCTGGAGGATGAGCAGTTCTTC	CASSQDTAGGLEDEQFF
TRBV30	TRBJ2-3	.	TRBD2	TGTGCCTGGAGTGTACCCTTCGGGGGGACGGGCATCCTCCCAGATACGCAGTATTTT	CAWSVPFGGTGILPDTQYF
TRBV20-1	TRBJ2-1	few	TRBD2	TGCAGTGCTGAGACTAGCTCCCACAATGAGCAGTTCTTC	CSAETSSHNEQFF
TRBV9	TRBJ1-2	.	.	TGTGCCAGCAGGGAGGGGCCTACCGTGGGGATTGGGTACACCTTC	CASREGPTVGIGYTF
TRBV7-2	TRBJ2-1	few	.	TGTGCCAGCAGCTTAGGTGTGGGCGTATACATGGATGAGCAGTTCTTC	CASSLGVGVYMDEQFF
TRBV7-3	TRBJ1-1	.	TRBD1	TGTGCCAGCAGCAAATTTTCCGGGACAGGGAACACTGAAGCTTTCTTT	CASSKFSGTGNTEAFF
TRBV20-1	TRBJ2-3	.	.	TGCAGTGCCCCAATCCCGGCCACAGATACGCAGTATTTT	CSAPIPATDTQYF